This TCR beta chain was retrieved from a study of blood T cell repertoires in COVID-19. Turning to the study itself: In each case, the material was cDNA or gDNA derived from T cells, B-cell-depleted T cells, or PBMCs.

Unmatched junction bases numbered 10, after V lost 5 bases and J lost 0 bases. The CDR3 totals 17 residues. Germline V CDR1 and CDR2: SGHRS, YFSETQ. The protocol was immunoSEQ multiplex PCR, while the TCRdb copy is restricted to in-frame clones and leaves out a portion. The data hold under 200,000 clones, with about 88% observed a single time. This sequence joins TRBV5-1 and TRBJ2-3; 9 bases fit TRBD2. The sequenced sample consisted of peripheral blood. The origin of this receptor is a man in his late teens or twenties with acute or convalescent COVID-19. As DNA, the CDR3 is TGCGCCAGCAGGGCGGCTAGCGGGATGGGTAGCACAGATACGCAGTATTTT. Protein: CASRAASGMGSTDTQYF.